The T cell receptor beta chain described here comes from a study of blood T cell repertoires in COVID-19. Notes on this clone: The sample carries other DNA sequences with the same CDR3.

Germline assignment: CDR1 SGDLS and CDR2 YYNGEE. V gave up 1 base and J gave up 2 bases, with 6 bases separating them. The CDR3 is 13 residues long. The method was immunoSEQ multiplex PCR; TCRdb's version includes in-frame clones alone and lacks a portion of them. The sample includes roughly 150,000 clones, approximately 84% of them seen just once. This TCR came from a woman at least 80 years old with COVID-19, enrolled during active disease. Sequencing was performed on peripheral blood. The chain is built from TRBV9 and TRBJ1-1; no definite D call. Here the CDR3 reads CASSVSRNTEAFF. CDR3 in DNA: TGTGCCAGCAGCGTAAGTAGAAACACTGAAGCTTTCTTT.